This entry lists 19 T cell receptor beta chains sequenced from one sample in a study of identical twins. MiXCR, run by TCRdb on the 5' RACE reads, gives a single entry per CDR3 protein. The sample carries a few hundred thousand distinct CDR3 sequences, 12% to 15% recorded once. The data also belong to a second study, concerning yellow fever vaccine responses in identical twins.

Sample: CD4+ T cells sorted from blood. Receptors originate from a woman younger than 35 in good health.

This clonotype was counted only a few times. The chain has TRBV11-2 and TRBJ2-1; TRBD2 agrees at 7 bases. The CDR3 extends over 19 amino acids. Germline assignment: CDR1 SGHAT and CDR2 FQNNGV. Trimming removed 1 base from V and 4 bases from J; junction bases left unmatched: 16. CDR3 sequence: CASSLGGAGEAGRYNEQFF. The CDR3 DNA reads TGTGCCAGCAGCTTAGGAGGCGCGGGAGAAGCGGGGAGGTACAATGAGCAGTTCTTC.

This clonotype was seen ten or more times. The rearrangement uses TRBV5-1 and TRBJ2-2; weak D call: TRBD1 (6 bases). CDR3 length equals 13 residues. Trimming left V 7 bases short and J 7 bases short, with 14 bases between. Germline lookup yields CDR1 SGHRS and CDR2 YFSETQ. The CDR3 DNA reads TGCGCCAGCCGACAGGATCCGAACGGGGAGCTGTTTTTT. It specifies CASRQDPNGELFF.

The chain combines TRBV14 with TRBJ1-1; tentative D call: TRBD1 (5 bases). The CDR3 extends over 17 amino acids. CDR1 SGHDN and CDR2 FVKESK come from the germline V gene. Trimming shortened V by 1 base and J by 0 bases, and 15 bases separated the two germline ends. CDR3 coding DNA: TGTGCCAGCAGCCAAGGTGGTCAGGGAAAGGTGAACACTGAAGCTTTCTTT. Residues: CASSQGGQGKVNTEAFF.

The chain couples TRBV6-5 to TRBJ2-2, with D perhaps matching TRBD1 (5 bases). Germline V gene data show CDR1 as MNHEY and CDR2 as SVGAGI. Between the trimmed V and J ends, which lost 0 bases and 3 bases, there was a span of 8 bases. CDR3 length: 15 residues. DNA for the CDR3: TGTGCCAGCAGTTACTCAGGGGCTTACACCGGGGAGCTGTTTTTT. Its translation: CASSYSGAYTGELFF.

This clonotype was recorded a few times. The CDR3 region is CASSAVQFFTEKLFF. CDR3 DNA: TGCGCCAGCAGCGCAGTACAATTTTTTACCGAAAAACTGTTTTTT. V gene TRBV4-1 combines with J gene TRBJ1-4; D is uncertain. The CDR3 contains 15 residues. Germline values: CDR1 MGHRA, CDR2 YSYEKL. Trimming removed 5 bases from V and 8 bases from J, with 18 bases in between.

This clonotype appeared a few times. The V and J genes are TRBV3-1 and TRBJ2-7, with 8 bases aligning to TRBD1. With 1 base clipped from V and 3 bases from J, the junction kept 5 bases outside the gene matches. This CDR3 comprises 15 residues. In germline, CDR1 is LGHDT, CDR2 YNNKEL (reference sequence). The CDR3 sequence: CASSQGFTGGYEQYV. CDR3 in DNA: TGTGCCAGCAGCCAAGGGTTTACAGGGGGCTACGAGCAGTACGTC.

The chain is built from TRBV27 and TRBJ2-7, with D tentatively TRBD2 (5 bases). V shed 5 bases and J shed 0 bases, with 11 bases lying between them. The CDR3 extends over 14 amino acids. Germline V gives CDR1 MNHEY, CDR2 SMNVEV (reference sequence). The CDR3 reads CASSTLRGSYEQYF. The CDR3 coding sequence is TGTGCCAGCAGTACCCTCCGGGGCTCCTACGAGCAGTACTTC.

There are a few counts of this clonotype. The chain has TRBV12-3 or TRBV12-4 and TRBJ2-5; D might be TRBD1 or TRBD2, each matching 5 bases. CDR3 length: 17 amino acids. V lost 1 base and J 0 bases, leaving 15 bases between the germline ends. DNA for the CDR3: TGTGCCAGCAGTTTAGTTACCGGGACGGGGTACCAAGAGACCCAGTACTTC. Amino acid sequence: CASSLVTGTGYQETQYF.

For the CDR3, the DNA is TGCAGTGCTAGAGTCTATTATTATAGGGAGGTGGCTGAAGCTTTCTTT. It is translated as CSARVYYYREVAEAFF. The rearrangement links TRBV20-1 to TRBJ1-1; D is uncertain. Per germline, CDR1 DFQATT and CDR2 SNEGSKA (reference sequence). Trimming took off 1 base at V and 6 bases at J, with 21 bases between the two ends. CDR3 length equals 16 residues.

This clonotype has a handful of counts. The V and J genes are TRBV6-1 and TRBJ2-7; D is possibly TRBD1 (6 bases). V was trimmed by 3 bases and J by 2 bases, leaving 14 bases between them. This CDR3 is built from 15 residues. Germline CDR1 is MNHNS and CDR2 is SASEGT. CDR3 coding DNA: TGTGCCAGCAGTGAGGGACAACGGCCGGCCTACGAGCAGTACGTC. This translates into CASSEGQRPAYEQYV.

The chain recombines TRBV5-5 with TRBJ2-5; D is ambiguous. The CDR3 covers 15 residues. Germline V lookup: CDR1 SGHKS, CDR2 YYEKEE (reference sequence). The V and J ends lost 2 bases and 2 bases respectively, with 13 bases between them. The CDR3 sequence is CASSFPTHHQETQYF. The CDR3 bases are TGTGCCAGCAGCTTTCCGACTCATCATCAAGAGACCCAGTACTTC.

This clonotype has more than one count but fewer than ten. The chain has TRBV11-2 and TRBJ2-7; 10 nucleotides match TRBD1. The CDR3 is made up of 16 amino acids. Unmatched junction bases numbered 6, after V lost 2 bases and J lost 2 bases. CDR1 and CDR2 (germline): SGHAT, FQNNGV. CDR3 in DNA: TGTGCCAGCAGCTTACTTGGACAGGGGGAGGCCTACGAGCAGTACTTC. Residues: CASSLLGQGEAYEQYF.

This clonotype was recorded only once. In DNA form, the CDR3 reads TGTGCCAGTATTTCCGGAATCGATTCGGGGACGCAGCCCCAGCATTTT. Encoded protein: CASISGIDSGTQPQHF. The V gene is TRBV19, the J gene TRBJ1-5; D perhaps matches TRBD1 (5 bases). CDR1 LNHDA and CDR2 SQIVND come from the germline V gene (reference sequence). The CDR3 totals 16 residues. The germline V and J ends were trimmed by 7 bases and 7 bases, with 23 bases remaining between them.

The V and J genes are TRBV5-6 and TRBJ2-7; 9 bases map to TRBD1. After removal of 4 bases from V and 3 bases from J, the junction contained 5 bases not matched to a gene. Germline CDR1 reads SGHDT; CDR2 reads YYEEEE. This CDR3 contains 14 residues. The CDR3 sequence is CASSPMDRGYEQYF. The CDR3 DNA reads as TGTGCCAGCAGCCCTATGGACAGGGGCTACGAGCAGTACTTC.

This sequence joins TRBV7-9 and TRBJ1-2; tentatively, D is TRBD1 (6 bases). Trimming took off 0 bases at V and 0 bases at J, with 14 bases between the two ends. The CDR3 spans 17 residues. The germline V gene encodes CDR1 SEHNR and CDR2 FQNEAQ (reference sequence). CDR3 nucleotide sequence: TGTGCCAGCAGCTTAGCTGGGGGCGCGGCCTCTAACTATGGCTACACCTTC. Translating it yields CASSLAGGAASNYGYTF. The full variable domain, with the rest looked up from reference TRBV7-9 and TRBJ1-2, is DTGVSQNPRHKITKRGQNVTFRCDPISEHNRLYWYRQTLGQGPEFLTYFQNEAQLEKSRLLSDRFSAERPKGSFSTLEIQRTEQGDSAMYLCASSLAGGAASNYGYTFGSGTRLTVV.

This clonotype showed up just a few times. The chain has TRBV24-1 and TRBJ2-1; TRBD2 aligns across 11 bases. Germline assignment: CDR1 KGHDR and CDR2 SFDVKD. J gave up 1 base and V 0 bases, and 1 base lay outside the gene matches. CDR3 size: 17 residues. Written as DNA, the CDR3 is TGTGCCACCAGTGATTTGGCTAGCGGGGGGTCCTACAATGAGCAGTTCTTC. Translation: CATSDLASGGSYNEQFF.

The CDR3 spells CASSSRTFNEQFF. The CDR3 DNA sequence: TGTGCCAGCAGCTCAAGGACATTTAATGAGCAGTTCTTC. The chain couples TRBV7-8 to TRBJ2-1, with D possibly TRBD1 on 5 matching bases. Deletions cut 4 bases from V and 7 bases from J, with 11 bases between. This CDR3 is 13 amino acids long. Germline CDR1 SGHVS, CDR2 FQNEAQ.

This clonotype was recorded a few times. CDR3 amino acids: CASSLATGESYEQYV. DNA for the CDR3: TGTGCCAGCAGCTTAGCTACAGGGGAGTCCTACGAGCAGTACGTC. The chain combines TRBV7-9 with TRBJ2-7; TRBD1 agrees at 7 bases. CDR3 length: 15 residues. V trimming: 0 bases; J trimming: 1 base; junction bases outside the gene matches: 3. Germline V gene sequence: CDR1 SEHNR, CDR2 FQNEAQ (reference sequence).

This clonotype was recorded a few times. V gene TRBV29-1 combines with J gene TRBJ2-4; either TRBD1 or TRBD2 may supply D (6 bases each). Germline V lookup: CDR1 SQVTM, CDR2 ANQGSEA. Trimming took off 7 bases at V and 0 bases at J, with 16 bases between the two ends. The CDR3 sequence is 15 residues long. CDR3 sequence reads: CSAGGGEGAKNIQYF. The CDR3 nucleotides read TGCAGCGCAGGAGGGGGAGAGGGAGCCAAAAACATTCAGTACTTC.